Each of the 2 T cell receptor beta chains below was sequenced from the same sample in a study of tumor-infiltrating lymphocytes in primary liver carcinoma. Both RNA and DNA were isolated together from 20-30 mg of bulk tissue that had not been sorted. TCR beta cDNA was reverse-transcribed from about 550 ng of total RNA. The reaction used a constant-region primer and ProtoScript II reverse transcriptase. Slightly modified ARM-PCR served as the procedure for the TCR beta libraries. These libraries came from three rounds of nested multiplex PCR. TRBV1-TRBV30 forward primers paired with a C-beta reverse primer were used in the first two PCR rounds, which ran roughly 11 cycles each. TCRdb recomputed calls from the multiplex PCR reads with MiXCR, one row per CDR3 protein. In the table there are about 64,000 distinct CDR3 sequences, roughly 70% of which are singletons. Input material: liver tumor tissue from sampling region 4. Subset defined: tumor region T4, right-lateral pole. The receptors shown here come from a man in his forties with primary liver carcinoma and hepatitis B virus infection.

The V gene is TRBV12-3 or TRBV12-4, the J gene TRBJ2-1, with a possible D match to TRBD1 (6 bases). The CDR3 is made up of 14 amino acids. The CDR3 spells CATTQGSAHNEQFF. In nucleotides, the CDR3 is TGTGCTACAACTCAGGGGTCCGCCCACAATGAGCAGTTCTTC.

By share, this clonotype counts as medium-sized. The CDR3 sequence is CASSETRQGTVNQPQHF. CDR3 sequence (DNA): TGTGCCAGCAGTGAAACCCGACAAGGAACAGTCAATCAGCCCCAGCATTTT. This chain uses TRBV6-1 with TRBJ1-5; D not resolved. CDR3 length: 17 amino acids. Germline-derived CDR1 and CDR2 are MNHNS and SASEGT. V was pared by 2 bases and J by 3 bases, with 17 bases between.